Detailed here is one TCR beta chain. The data were produced by immunoSEQ multiplex PCR, yet TCRdb's version contains in-frame clones alone and is incomplete. Of more than 45,000 clones in the sample, 75% to 95% were seen once. The sample comes from a study of technical replicates of blood from a few donors. Source material: PBMCs. The clonotype was recovered from a human donor in good health. Some clones in this sample may be carry-over from other donors' samples.

CDR3 DNA sequence: TGTGCCAGTAGTATAGATCAGGGTCGGAATTCACCCCTCCACTTT. Translation gives CASSIDQGRNSPLHF. The chain carries TRBV19 and TRBJ1-6, with D maybe TRBD1 (5 bases). V was trimmed by 0 bases and J by 7 bases, leaving 10 bases between them. This CDR3 has 15 amino acids. CDR1 is LNHDA, CDR2 SQIVND, per germline (reference sequence).